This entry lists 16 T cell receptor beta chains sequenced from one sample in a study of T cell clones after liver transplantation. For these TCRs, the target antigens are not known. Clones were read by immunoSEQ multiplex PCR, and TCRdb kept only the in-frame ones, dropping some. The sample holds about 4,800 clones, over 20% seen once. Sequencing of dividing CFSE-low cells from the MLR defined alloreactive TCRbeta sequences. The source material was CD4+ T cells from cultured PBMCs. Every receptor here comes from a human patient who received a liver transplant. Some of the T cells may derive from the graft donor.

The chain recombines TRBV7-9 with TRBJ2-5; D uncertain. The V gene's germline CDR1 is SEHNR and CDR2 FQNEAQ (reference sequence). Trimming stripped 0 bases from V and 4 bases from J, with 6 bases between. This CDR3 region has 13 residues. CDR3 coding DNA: TGTGCCAGCAGCTTAGCGGCCGTAGAGACCCAGTACTTC. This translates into CASSLAAVETQYF.

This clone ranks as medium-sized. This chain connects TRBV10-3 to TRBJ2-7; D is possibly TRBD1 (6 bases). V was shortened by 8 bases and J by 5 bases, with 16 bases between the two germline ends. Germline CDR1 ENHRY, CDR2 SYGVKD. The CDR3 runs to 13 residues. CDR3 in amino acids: CAISTTGMNEQYF. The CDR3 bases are TGTGCCATCTCCACTACAGGGATGAACGAGCAGTACTTC.

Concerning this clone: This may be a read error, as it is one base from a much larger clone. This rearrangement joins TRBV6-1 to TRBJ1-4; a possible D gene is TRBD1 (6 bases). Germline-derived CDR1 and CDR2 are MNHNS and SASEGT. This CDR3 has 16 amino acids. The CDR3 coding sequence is TGTGCCCGCAGTGAAGCGCTTTCCGGGGGCAGGGAAAAACTGTTTTTT. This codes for CARSEALSGGREKLFF.

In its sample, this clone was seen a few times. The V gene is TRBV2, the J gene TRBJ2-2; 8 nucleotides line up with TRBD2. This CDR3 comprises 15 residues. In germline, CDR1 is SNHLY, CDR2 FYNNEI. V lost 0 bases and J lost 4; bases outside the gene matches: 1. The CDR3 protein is CASSEAGTSTGELFF. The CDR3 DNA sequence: TGTGCCAGCAGTGAAGCCGGGACTAGCACCGGGGAGCTGTTTTTT.

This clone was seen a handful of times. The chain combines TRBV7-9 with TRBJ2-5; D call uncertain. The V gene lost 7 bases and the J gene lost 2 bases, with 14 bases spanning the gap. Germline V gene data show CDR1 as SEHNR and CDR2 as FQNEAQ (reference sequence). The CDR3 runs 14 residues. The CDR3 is CASTAFGPQETQYF. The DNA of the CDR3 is TGTGCCAGCACCGCATTTGGGCCTCAAGAGACCCAGTACTTC.

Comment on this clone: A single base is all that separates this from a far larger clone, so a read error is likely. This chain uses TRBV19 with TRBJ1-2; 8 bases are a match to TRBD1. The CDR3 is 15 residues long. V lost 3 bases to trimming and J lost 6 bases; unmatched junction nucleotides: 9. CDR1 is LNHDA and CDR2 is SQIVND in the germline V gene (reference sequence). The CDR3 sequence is CASSIDRGGLNGYTF. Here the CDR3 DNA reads TGTGCCAGTAGTATCGACAGGGGAGGATTGAATGGCTACACCTTC.

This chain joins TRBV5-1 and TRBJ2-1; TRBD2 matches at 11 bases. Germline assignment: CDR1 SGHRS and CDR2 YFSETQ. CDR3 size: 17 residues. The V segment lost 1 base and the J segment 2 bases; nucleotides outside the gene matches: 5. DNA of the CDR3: TGCGCCAGCAGCTTGATTTCGACTAGCGGGGCCTACAATGAGCAGTTCTTC. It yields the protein CASSLISTSGAYNEQFF.

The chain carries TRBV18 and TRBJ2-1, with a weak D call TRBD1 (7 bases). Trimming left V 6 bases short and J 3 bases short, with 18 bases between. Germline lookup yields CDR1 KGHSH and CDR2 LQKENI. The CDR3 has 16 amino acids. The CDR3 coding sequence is TGTGCCAGCTCGTCGACAGGGTTCGGGGGCTACAATGAGCAGTTCTTC. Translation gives CASSSTGFGGYNEQFF.

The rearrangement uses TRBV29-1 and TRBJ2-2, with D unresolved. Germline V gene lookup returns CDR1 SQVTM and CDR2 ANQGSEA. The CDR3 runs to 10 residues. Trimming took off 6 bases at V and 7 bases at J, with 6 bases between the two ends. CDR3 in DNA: TGCAGCGTCCCCCACGGGGAGCTGTTTTTT. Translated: CSVPHGELFF.

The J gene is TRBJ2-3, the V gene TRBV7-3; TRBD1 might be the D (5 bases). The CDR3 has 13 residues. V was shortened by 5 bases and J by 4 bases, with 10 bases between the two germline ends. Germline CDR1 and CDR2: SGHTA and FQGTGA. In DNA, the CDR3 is TGTGCCAGCAGCCCACCAGGGTCAGATACGCAGTATTTT. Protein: CASSPPGSDTQYF.

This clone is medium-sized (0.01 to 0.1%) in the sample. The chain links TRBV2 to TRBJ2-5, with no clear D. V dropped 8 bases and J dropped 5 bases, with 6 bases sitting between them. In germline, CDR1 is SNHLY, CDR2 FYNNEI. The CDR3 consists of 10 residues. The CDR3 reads CASGHETQYF. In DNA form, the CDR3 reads TGTGCCAGCGGCCATGAGACCCAGTACTTC. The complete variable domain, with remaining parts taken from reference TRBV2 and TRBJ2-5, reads EPEVTQTPSHQVTQMGQEVILRCVPISNHLYFYWYRQILGQKVEFLVSFYNNEISEKSEIFDDQFSVERPDGSNFTLKIRSTKLEDSAMYFCASGHETQYFGPGTRLLVL.

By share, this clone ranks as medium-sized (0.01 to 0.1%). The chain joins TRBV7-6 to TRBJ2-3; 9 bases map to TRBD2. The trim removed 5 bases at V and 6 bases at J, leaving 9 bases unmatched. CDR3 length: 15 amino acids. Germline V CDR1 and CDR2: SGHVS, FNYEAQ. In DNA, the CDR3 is TGTGCCAGCAGCAGAGGCGGGGGGGCTCCTGATACGCAGTATTTT. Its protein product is CASSRGGGAPDTQYF.

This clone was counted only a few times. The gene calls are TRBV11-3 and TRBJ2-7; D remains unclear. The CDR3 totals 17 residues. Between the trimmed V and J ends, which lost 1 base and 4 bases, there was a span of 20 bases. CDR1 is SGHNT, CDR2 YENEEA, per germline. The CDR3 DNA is TGTGCCAGCAGCTTAGCGCCTTCTTCCAGCCACTTATACGAGCAGTACTTC. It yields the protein CASSLAPSSSHLYEQYF.

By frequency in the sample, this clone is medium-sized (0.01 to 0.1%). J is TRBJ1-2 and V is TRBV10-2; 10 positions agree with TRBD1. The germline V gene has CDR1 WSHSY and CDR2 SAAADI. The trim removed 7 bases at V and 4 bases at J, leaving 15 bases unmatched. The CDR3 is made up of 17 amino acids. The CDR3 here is CASTTLGTGEVGYGYTF. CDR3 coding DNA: TGCGCCAGCACCACTCTTGGGACAGGGGAGGTTGGCTATGGCTACACCTTC.

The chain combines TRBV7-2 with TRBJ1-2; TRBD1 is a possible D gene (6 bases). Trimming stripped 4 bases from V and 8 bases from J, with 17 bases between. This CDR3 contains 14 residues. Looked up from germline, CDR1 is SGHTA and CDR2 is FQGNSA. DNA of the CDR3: TGTGCCAGCAGCTCCTACGGGGGGGCGGAAGGCTACACCTTC. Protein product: CASSSYGGAEGYTF. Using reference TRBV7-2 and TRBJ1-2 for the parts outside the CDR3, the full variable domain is GAGVSQSPSNKVTEKGKDVELRCDPISGHTALYWYRQSLGQGLEFLIYFQGNSAPDKSGLPSDRFSAERTGGSVSTLTIQRTQQEDSAVYLCASSSYGGAEGYTFGSGTRLTVV.

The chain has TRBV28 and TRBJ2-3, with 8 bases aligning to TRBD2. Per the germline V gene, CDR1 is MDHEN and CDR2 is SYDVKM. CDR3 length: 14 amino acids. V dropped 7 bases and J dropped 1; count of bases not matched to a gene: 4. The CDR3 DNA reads TGTGCCAGCAACGGGGGGGCCGGCACAGATACGCAGTATTTT. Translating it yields CASNGGAGTDTQYF.